These T cell receptor beta chains were read from a single sample in a study of blood T cell repertoires in COVID-19. Sequencing used immunoSEQ multiplex PCR; TCRdb keeps in-frame clones, though not all of them. The table records around 300,000 clones, approximately 88% of them present only once. The sequenced sample was peripheral blood. The origin of the receptors is a woman between 50 and 59 years old with active or convalescent COVID-19. Both conserved end residues are part of each CDR3. The D gene is left open where the match is weak. The listing skips clone size in some rows; elsewhere it reads once, few, many or a size class.

abundance	d_gene	v_gene	j_gene	CDR3aa	CDR3nt
-	-	TRBV6-5	TRBJ1-2	CASSRQNYGYTF	TGTGCCAGCAGTCGACAGAACTATGGCTACACCTTC
-	TRBD2	TRBV7-9	TRBJ2-1	CASRELAGANNEQFF	TGTGCCAGCAGGGAACTAGCGGGAGCGAACAATGAGCAGTTCTTC
-	TRBD1	TRBV6-6	TRBJ1-5	CASSDRDRGRGPQHF	TGTGCCAGCAGCGACCGGGACAGGGGTAGAGGGCCCCAGCATTTT
-	TRBD1	TRBV6-2/TRBV6-3	TRBJ1-1	CASSWTGGERGEAFF	TGTGCCAGCAGTTGGACAGGGGGCGAGCGAGGTGAAGCTTTCTTT
-	TRBD2	TRBV28	TRBJ2-3	CASSLIGTSDSTDTQYF	TGTGCCAGCAGTTTAATCGGGACTAGCGATAGCACAGATACGCAGTATTTT
-	-	TRBV18	TRBJ1-5	CASSPDRILWHF	TGTGCCAGCTCACCCGACCGAATACTATGGCATTTT
-	TRBD2	TRBV6-5	TRBJ2-3	CASKFRTSPDTQYF	TGTGCCAGCAAGTTTAGGACTAGCCCAGATACGCAGTATTTT
-	TRBD2	TRBV4-1	TRBJ2-7	CASSPWGGEQYF	TGCGCCAGCAGCCCCTGGGGGGGTGAGCAGTACTTC
-	-	TRBV7-8	TRBJ2-1	CASSRRVNTNNEQFF	TGTGCCAGCAGTCGACGGGTCAACACGAACAATGAGCAGTTCTTC
-	-	TRBV7-6	TRBJ1-2	CASSLLQGHYGYTF	TGTGCCAGCAGCTTATTACAGGGCCACTATGGCTACACCTTC
-	-	TRBV4-2	TRBJ1-3	CASSQDRGFSGNTIYF	TGTGCCAGCAGCCAAGATCGGGGGTTCTCTGGAAACACCATATATTTT
-	-	TRBV6-2/TRBV6-3	TRBJ2-1	CASSYPSSYNEQFF	TGTGCCAGCAGTTATCCCTCTTCCTACAATGAGCAGTTCTTC
-	-	TRBV4-2	TRBJ1-1	CASSQEDFQRGFITEAFF	TGTGCCAGCAGCCAAGAAGATTTCCAGCGAGGGTTTATCACTGAAGCTTTCTTT
-	-	TRBV18	TRBJ2-5	CASSPPVRSGEETQYF	TGTGCCAGCTCACCCCCGGTCCGATCAGGGGAAGAGACCCAGTACTTC
-	-	TRBV15	TRBJ1-3	CATSRDRGDLGHTIYF	TGTGCCACCAGCAGAGATCGCGGGGATCTAGGTCACACCATATATTTT
-	TRBD1	TRBV11-3	TRBJ1-1	CASSLGQRNTEAFF	TGTGCCAGCAGCTTGGGACAGCGGAACACTGAAGCTTTCTTT
once	-	TRBV6-5	TRBJ1-2	CASSYSRGIGGYTF	TGTGCCAGCAGTTACTCGAGAGGGATCGGTGGCTACACCTTC
-	TRBD2	TRBV3-1/TRBV3-2	TRBJ2-3	CASRASGSDTQYF	TGTGCCAGCAGAGCTAGCGGTTCAGATACGCAGTATTTT
-	TRBD2	TRBV24-1	TRBJ2-1	CATAGGPSNEQFF	TGTGCCACCGCGGGGGGGCCAAGCAATGAGCAGTTCTTC
few	TRBD1	TRBV3-1/TRBV3-2	TRBJ1-5	CASSLTGLVSQPQHF	TGTGCCAGCAGCCTGACAGGGTTGGTCAGTCAGCCCCAGCATTTT
-	-	TRBV5-1	TRBJ2-7	CASSQWTVSYEQYF	TGCGCCAGCAGCCAATGGACAGTCTCCTACGAGCAGTACTTC
-	TRBD2	TRBV9	TRBJ2-3	CASSEVAGGPADTQYF	TGTGCCAGCAGCGAGGTAGCGGGGGGGCCTGCAGATACGCAGTATTTT
-	TRBD1	TRBV11-2	TRBJ2-3	CASSLPKTGRTDTQYF	TGTGCCAGCAGCTTACCCAAGACAGGGCGCACAGATACGCAGTATTTT
-	TRBD1	TRBV7-9	TRBJ1-5	CASSRGQGEGNQPQHF	TGTGCCAGCAGCCGAGGACAGGGGGAGGGCAATCAGCCCCAGCATTTT
-	-	TRBV7-9	TRBJ1-2	CASSQLEGPIRHGYTF	TGTGCCAGCAGCCAATTGGAGGGGCCGATCCGGCATGGCTACACCTTC
-	-	TRBV12-3/TRBV12-4	TRBJ1-5	CASSRTGRQPQHF	TGTGCCAGCAGTCGGACGGGGAGACAGCCCCAGCATTTT